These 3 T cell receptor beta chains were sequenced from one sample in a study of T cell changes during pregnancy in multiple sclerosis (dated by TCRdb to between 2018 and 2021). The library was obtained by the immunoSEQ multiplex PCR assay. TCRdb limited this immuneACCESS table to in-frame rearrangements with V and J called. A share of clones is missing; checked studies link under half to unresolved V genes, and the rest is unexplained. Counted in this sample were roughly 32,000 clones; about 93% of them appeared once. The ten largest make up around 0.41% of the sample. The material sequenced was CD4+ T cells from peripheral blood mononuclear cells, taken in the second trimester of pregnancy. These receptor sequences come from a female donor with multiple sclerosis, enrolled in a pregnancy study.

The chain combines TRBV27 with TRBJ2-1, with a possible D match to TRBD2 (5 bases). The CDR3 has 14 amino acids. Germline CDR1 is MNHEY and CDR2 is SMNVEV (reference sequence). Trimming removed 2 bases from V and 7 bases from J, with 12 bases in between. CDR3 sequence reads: CASSLLARGNEQFF. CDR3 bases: TGTGCCAGCAGTTTACTCGCACGGGGAAATGAGCAGTTCTTC.

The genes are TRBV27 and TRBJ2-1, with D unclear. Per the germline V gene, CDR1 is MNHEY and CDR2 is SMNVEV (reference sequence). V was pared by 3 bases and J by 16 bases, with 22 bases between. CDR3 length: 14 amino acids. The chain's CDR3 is CASSLGLLHTPAFF. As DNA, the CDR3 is TGTGCCAGCAGTTTGGGCCTCCTCCATACACCAGCTTTCTTC.

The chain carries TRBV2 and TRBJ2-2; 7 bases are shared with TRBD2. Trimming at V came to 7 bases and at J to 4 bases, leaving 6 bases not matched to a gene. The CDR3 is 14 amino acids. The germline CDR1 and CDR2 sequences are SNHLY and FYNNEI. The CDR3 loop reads CASTREQVTGELFF. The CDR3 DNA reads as TGTGCCAGCACGCGGGAGCAGGTCACCGGGGAGCTGTTTTTT.